The present T cell receptor beta chain was sequenced within a study of blood T cell repertoires in COVID-19. Study context: Donors in the United States, Italy and Spain gave samples during acute or convalescent COVID-19. Sample material is recorded as cDNA or gDNA derived from T cells, B-cell-depleted T cells, or PBMCs.

Relative to its sample, this clone is medium-sized. The method was immunoSEQ multiplex PCR; TCRdb's version includes in-frame clones alone and lacks a portion of them. This table has roughly 120,000 clones, less than 85% appearing once. Germline CDR1 and CDR2: MNHNS and SASEGT. The CDR3 extends over 15 amino acids. The J segment lost 6 bases and the V segment lost 1 base, leaving 7 bases of the junction unmatched. The clonotype originates from a man aged 25 to 45 with acute or convalescent COVID-19. Sequencing was performed on peripheral blood. This chain connects TRBV6-1 to TRBJ1-2; 8 bases align to TRBD1. This CDR3 is CASSEDGQGNNGYTF. Here the CDR3 DNA reads TGTGCCAGCAGTGAAGACGGACAGGGAAATAATGGCTACACCTTC.